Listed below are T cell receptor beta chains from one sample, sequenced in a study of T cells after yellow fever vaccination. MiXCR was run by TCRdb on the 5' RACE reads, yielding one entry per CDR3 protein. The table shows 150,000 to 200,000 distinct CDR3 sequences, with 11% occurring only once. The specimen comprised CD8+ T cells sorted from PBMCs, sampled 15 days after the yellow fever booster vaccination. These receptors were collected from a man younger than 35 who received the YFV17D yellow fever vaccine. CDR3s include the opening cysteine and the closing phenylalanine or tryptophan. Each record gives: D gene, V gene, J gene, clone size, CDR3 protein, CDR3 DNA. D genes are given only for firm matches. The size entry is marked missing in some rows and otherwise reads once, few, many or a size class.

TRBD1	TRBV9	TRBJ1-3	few	CASSPGVGQQPRNTIYF	TGTGCCAGCAGCCCAGGGGTGGGACAGCAGCCTAGAAACACCATATATTTT
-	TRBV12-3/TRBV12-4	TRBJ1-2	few	CASSYVNYGYTF	TGTGCCAGCAGCTACGTCAACTATGGCTACACCTTC
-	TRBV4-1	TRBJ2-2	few	CASSHGASGELFF	TGCGCCAGCAGCCACGGGGCCTCCGGGGAGCTGTTTTTT
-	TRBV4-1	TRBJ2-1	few	CASSQVSIGYEQFF	TGCGCCAGCAGCCAAGTATCCATCGGGTATGAGCAGTTCTTC
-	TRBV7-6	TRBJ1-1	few	CASSHGGGAQNTEAFF	TGTGCCAGCAGCCACGGAGGGGGGGCACAGAACACTGAAGCTTTCTTT
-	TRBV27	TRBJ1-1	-	CASSLGPGYTEAFF	TGTGCCAGCAGTTTAGGTCCGGGGTACACTGAAGCTTTCTTT
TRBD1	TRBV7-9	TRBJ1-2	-	CASTGTGGKGYGYTF	TGTGCCAGCACCGGGACAGGGGGCAAAGGGTATGGCTACACCTTC
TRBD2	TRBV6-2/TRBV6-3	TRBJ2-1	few	CASSYSIQRGASYNEQFF	TGTGCCAGCAGTTACTCGATCCAGCGGGGGGCCTCCTACAATGAGCAGTTCTTC
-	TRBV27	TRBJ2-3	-	CASRVRGADTQYF	TGTGCCAGCAGAGTCCGGGGCGCAGATACGCAGTATTTT
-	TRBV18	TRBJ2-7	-	CASSPGLAFSSYEQYF	TGTGCCAGCTCACCAGGTCTAGCGTTTAGCTCCTACGAGCAGTACTTC
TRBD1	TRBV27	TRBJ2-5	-	CASSSSDRLGQETQYF	TGTGCCAGCAGTTCCTCGGACAGGTTGGGGCAAGAGACCCAGTACTTC
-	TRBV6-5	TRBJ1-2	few	CASSYYGGGRFGYTF	TGTGCCAGCAGTTACTATGGCGGGGGCCGATTCGGCTACACCTTC
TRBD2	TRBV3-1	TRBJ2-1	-	CASSSTGTSGGNEQFF	TGTGCCAGCAGCTCCACCGGGACTAGCGGGGGAAATGAGCAGTTCTTC
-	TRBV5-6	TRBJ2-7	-	CASSPWVGNHEQYF	TGTGCCAGCAGCCCGTGGGTGGGGAATCACGAGCAGTACTTC
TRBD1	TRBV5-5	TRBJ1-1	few	CASSKTGGAIKAFF	TGTGCCAGCAGCAAGACAGGGGGCGCGATCAAAGCTTTCTTT
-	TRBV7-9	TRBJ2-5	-	CASSTARTQETQYF	TGTGCCAGCAGCACGGCCAGGACCCAAGAGACCCAGTACTTC
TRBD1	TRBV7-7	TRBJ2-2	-	CASSLGQGSGELFF	TGTGCTAGCAGCTTAGGACAGGGGAGCGGGGAGCTGTTTTTT
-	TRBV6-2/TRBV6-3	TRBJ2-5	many	CASTYSGSRETQYF	TGTGCCAGCACTTACTCGGGATCCCGGGAGACCCAGTACTTC
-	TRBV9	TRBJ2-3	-	CASSSQTSSTDTQYF	TGTGCCAGCAGCTCCCAGACTAGTAGCACAGATACGCAGTATTTT
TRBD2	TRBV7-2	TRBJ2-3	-	CASSLAQRGGHTQYF	TGTGCCAGCAGCTTAGCCCAGCGGGGGGGTCATACGCAGTATTTT
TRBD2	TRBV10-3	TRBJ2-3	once	CAIKTGLADSDTQYF	TGTGCCATCAAGACTGGACTAGCGGATTCAGATACGCAGTATTTT
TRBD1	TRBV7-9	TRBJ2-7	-	CASSLKGQGAREQYF	TGTGCCAGCAGCTTAAAAGGCCAGGGGGCACGCGAGCAGTACTTC
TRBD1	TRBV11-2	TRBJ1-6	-	CASSLDYKTGIRNSPLHF	TGTGCCAGCAGCTTAGATTACAAGACAGGGATTCGTAATTCACCCCTCCACTTT
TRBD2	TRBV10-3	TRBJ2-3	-	CAISTQSGGTDTQYF	TGTGCCATCAGCACGCAAAGCGGGGGGACAGATACGCAGTATTTT
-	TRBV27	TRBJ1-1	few	CASSLARMNTEAFF	TGTGCCAGCAGTTTAGCACGTATGAACACTGAAGCTTTCTTT
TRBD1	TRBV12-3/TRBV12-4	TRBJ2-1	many	CASRAPGGVSYNEQFF	TGTGCCAGCAGAGCCCCAGGGGGCGTGAGTTACAATGAGCAGTTCTTC
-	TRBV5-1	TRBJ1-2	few	CASSLESRQGPHYGYTF	TGCGCCAGCAGCTTGGAGAGTCGGCAGGGTCCACATTATGGCTACACCTTC
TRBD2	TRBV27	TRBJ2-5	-	CASSFLERGQETQYF	TGTGCCAGCAGTTTCCTCGAGCGGGGCCAAGAGACCCAGTACTTC
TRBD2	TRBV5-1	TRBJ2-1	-	CASSFRDYGFNEQFF	TGCGCCAGCAGCTTCAGGGACTATGGCTTCAATGAGCAGTTCTTC
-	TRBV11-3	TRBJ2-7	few	CASSPRQGLEREQYF	-
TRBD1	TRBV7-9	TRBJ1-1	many	CASSLTGANTEAFF	TGTGCCAGCAGCCTCACAGGGGCGAACACTGAAGCTTTCTTT
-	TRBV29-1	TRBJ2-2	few	CSVEFGQGTGELFF	TGCAGCGTTGAGTTCGGGCAGGGGACCGGGGAGCTGTTTTTT